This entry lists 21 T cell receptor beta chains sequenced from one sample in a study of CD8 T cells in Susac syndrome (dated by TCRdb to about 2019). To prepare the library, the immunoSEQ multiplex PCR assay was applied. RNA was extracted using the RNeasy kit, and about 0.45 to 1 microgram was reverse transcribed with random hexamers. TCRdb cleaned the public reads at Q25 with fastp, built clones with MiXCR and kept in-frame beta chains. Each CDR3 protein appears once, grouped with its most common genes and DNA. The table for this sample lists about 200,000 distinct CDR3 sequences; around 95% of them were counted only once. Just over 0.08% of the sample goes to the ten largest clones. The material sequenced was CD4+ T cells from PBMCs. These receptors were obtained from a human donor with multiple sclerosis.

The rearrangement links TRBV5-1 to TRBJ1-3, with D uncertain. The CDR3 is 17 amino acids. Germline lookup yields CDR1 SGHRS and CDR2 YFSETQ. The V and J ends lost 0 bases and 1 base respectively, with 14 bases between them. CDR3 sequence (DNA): TGCGCCAGCAGCTTGGAATCGGGCCATTTATCTGGAAACACCATATATTTT. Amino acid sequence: CASSLESGHLSGNTIYF.

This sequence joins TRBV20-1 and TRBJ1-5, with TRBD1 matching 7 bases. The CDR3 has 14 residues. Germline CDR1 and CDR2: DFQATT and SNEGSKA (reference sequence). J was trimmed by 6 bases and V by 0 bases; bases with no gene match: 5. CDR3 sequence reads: CSARDIQGGQPQHF. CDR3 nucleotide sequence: TGCAGTGCTAGAGATATCCAGGGGGGTCAGCCCCAGCATTTT.

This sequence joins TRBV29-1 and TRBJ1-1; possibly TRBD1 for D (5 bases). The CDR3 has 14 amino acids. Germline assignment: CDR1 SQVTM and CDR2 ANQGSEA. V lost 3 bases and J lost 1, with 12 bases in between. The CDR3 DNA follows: TGCAGCGTTGAGTTCTCGGGGACGAACACTGAAGCTTTCTTT. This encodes CSVEFSGTNTEAFF.

The CDR3 nucleotides are TGTGCCAGCAGCGCGGGACTCCCCTACAATGAGCAGTTCTTC. The encoded protein is CASSAGLPYNEQFF. The J gene is TRBJ2-1, the V gene TRBV9; a possible D gene is TRBD2 (6 bases). Deletions cut 3 bases from V and 2 bases from J, with 9 bases between. This CDR3 contains 14 residues. Germline lookup yields CDR1 SGDLS and CDR2 YYNGEE.

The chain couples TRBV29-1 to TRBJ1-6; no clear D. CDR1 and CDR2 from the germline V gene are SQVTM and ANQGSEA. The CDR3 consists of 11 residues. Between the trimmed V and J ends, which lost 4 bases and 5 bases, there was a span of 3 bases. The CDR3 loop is CSVVNNSPLHF. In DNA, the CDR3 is TGCAGCGTTGTTAATAATTCACCCCTCCACTTT.

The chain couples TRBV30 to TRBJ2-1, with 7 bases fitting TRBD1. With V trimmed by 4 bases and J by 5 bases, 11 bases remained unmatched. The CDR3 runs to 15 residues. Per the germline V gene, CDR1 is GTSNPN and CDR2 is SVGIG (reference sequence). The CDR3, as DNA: TGTGCCTGGACCGGACTGGACAGGTGGGACAATGAGCAGTTCTTC. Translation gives CAWTGLDRWDNEQFF.

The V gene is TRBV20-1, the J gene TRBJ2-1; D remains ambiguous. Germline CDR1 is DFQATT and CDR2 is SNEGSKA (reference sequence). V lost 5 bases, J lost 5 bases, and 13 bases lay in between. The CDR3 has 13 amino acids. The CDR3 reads CSAHGPSDNEQFF. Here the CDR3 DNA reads TGCAGTGCTCACGGACCCAGTGACAATGAGCAGTTCTTC.

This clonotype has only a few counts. The CDR3 protein is CASSPRQGAREQYF. For the CDR3, the DNA is TGTGCCAGCAGCCCTAGACAGGGGGCGCGGGAGCAGTACTTC. This sequence joins TRBV7-2 and TRBJ2-7; 10 bases align to TRBD1. The CDR3 consists of 14 residues. The germline V gene has CDR1 SGHTA and CDR2 FQGNSA. J was trimmed by 7 bases and V by 5 bases; bases with no gene match: 8.

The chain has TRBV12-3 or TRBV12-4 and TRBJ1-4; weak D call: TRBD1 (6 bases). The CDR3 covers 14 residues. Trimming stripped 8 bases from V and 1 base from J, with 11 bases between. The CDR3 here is CASRLQGTNEKLFF. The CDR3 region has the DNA TGTGCCAGCCGCCTACAGGGAACTAATGAAAAACTGTTTTTT.

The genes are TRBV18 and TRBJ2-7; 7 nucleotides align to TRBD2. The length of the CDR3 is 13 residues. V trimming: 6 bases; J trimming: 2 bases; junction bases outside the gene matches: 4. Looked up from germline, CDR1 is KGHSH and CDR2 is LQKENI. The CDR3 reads CASSRSGTYEQYV. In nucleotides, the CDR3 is TGTGCCAGCTCCCGCAGCGGGACCTACGAGCAGTACGTC.

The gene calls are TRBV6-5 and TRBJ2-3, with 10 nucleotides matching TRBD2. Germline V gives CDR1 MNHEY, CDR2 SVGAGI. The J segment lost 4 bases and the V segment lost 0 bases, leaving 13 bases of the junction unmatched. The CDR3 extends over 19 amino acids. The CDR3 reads CASSYSPPSLAGAPDTQYF. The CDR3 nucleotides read TGTGCCAGCAGTTACTCTCCCCCCAGCCTAGCGGGGGCTCCAGATACGCAGTATTTT.

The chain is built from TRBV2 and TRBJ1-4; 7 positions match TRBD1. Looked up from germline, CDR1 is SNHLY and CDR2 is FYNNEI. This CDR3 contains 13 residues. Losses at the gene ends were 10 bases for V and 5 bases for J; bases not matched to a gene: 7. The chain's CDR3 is CANRDRSNEKLFF. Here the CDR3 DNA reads TGTGCCAATAGGGACAGATCGAATGAAAAACTGTTTTTT.

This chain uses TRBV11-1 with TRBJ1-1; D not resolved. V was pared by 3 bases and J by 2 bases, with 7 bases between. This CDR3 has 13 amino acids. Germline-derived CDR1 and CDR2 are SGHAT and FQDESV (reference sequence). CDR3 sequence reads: CASSLEFNTEAFF. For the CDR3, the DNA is TGTGCCAGCAGCTTGGAGTTTAACACTGAAGCTTTCTTT.

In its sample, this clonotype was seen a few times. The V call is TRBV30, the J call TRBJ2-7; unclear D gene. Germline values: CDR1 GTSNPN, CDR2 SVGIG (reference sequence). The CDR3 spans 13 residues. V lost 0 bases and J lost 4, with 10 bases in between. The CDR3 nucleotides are TGTGCCTGGAGTGTCAGGAATTCGTACGAGCAGTACTTC. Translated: CAWSVRNSYEQYF.

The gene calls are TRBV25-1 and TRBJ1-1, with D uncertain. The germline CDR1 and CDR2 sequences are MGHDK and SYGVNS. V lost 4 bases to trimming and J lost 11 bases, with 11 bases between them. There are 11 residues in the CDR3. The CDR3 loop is CASSAALGAFF. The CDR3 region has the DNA TGTGCCAGCAGTGCTGCTCTGGGGGCTTTCTTT.

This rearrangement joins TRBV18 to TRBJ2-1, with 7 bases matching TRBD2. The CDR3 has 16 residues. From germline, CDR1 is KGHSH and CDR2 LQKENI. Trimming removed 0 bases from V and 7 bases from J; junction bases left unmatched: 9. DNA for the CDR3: TGTGCCAGCTCACCACCGACGCGGGGGAACGGAAATGAGCAGTTCTTC. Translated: CASSPPTRGNGNEQFF.

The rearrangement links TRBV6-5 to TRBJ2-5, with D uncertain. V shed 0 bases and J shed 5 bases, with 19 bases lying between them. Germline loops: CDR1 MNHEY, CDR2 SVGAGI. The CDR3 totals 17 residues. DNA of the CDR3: TGTGCCAGCAGTTACTCCCCTAGACTTCGCTCCGGGGAGACCCAGTACTTC. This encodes CASSYSPRLRSGETQYF.

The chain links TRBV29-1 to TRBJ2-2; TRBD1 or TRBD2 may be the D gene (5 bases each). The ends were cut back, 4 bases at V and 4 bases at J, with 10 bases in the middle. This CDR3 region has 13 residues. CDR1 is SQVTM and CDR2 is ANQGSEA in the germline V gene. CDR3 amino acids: CSVVRGPTGELFF. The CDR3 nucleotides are TGCAGCGTTGTCCGGGGCCCCACCGGGGAGCTGTTTTTT.

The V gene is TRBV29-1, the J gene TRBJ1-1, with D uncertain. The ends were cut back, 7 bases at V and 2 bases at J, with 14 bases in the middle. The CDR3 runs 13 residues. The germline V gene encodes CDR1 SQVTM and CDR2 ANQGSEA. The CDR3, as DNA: TGCAGCGGACGTTGGGGTATAAACACTGAAGCTTTCTTT. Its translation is CSGRWGINTEAFF.

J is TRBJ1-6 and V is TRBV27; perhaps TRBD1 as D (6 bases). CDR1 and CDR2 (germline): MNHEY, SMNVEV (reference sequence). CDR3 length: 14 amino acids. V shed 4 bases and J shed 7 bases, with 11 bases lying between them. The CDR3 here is CASSSTGRNSPLHF. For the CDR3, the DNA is TGTGCCAGCAGTTCCACAGGGAGAAATTCACCCCTCCACTTT.

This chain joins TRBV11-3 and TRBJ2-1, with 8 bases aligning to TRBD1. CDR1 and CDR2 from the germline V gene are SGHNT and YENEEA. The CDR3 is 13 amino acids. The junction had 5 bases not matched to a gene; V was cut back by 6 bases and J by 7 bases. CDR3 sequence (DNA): TGTGCCAGCAGTCGGAGACAGGGGAATGAGCAGTTCTTC. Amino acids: CASSRRQGNEQFF.